The clone carrying this TCR beta chain was seen at least ten times. Antigen: not known. This CDR3 has 12 residues. Trimming pared 7 bases from V and 3 bases from J, leaving 13 bases between. Germline lookup yields CDR1 SQVTM and CDR2 ANQGSEA. These data belong to a study of beta chain features in type 1 diabetes. Study-level information: Across every sample, around 98 million sorted cells were examined in total.

CD45RO/CCR7/CD25/CD127/CD95/CD27 separated CD4+ naive, central memory, regulatory and stem cell-like memory cells by sorting. Purity exceeded 95% in all sorted populations. The study, taken as a whole, reports: Because the template was cDNA, high-expressing cells might be over-represented.

The entirety of the isolated RNA underwent reverse transcription, so expressed TCRB transcripts were sequenced. Some clones are missing from TCRdb's copy, which holds only in-frame ones; the method was immunoSEQ multiplex PCR. This sample has about 150,000 clones, with about 10% found just once. Sample: naive CD4+ T cells from blood. The source of this sequence is a man aged 18 to 29 in good health. This sequence joins TRBV29-1 and TRBJ2-7, with a possible D match to TRBD2 (6 bases). CDR3 sequence: CSAGGPRYEQYF. CDR3 bases: TGCAGCGCCGGGGGACCCCGCTACGAGCAGTACTTC.